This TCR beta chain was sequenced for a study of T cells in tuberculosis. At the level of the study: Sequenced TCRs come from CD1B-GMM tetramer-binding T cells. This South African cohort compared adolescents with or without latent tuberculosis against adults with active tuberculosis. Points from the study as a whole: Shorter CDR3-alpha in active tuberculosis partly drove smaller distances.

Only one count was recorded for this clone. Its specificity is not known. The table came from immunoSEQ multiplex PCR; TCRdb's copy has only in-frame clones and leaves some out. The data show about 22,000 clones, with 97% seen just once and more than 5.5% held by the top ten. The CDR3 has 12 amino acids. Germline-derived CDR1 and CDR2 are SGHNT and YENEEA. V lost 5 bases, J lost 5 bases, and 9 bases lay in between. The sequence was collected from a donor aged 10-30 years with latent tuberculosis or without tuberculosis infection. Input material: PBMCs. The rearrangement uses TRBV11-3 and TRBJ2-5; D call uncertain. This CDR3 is CASSPRSETQYF. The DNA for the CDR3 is TGTGCCAGCAGCCCCAGATCCGAGACCCAGTACTTC.